This T cell receptor (beta chain) originates from a study of neurological immune-mediated disorders. The study, taken as a whole, reports: The study found the most TCR clonal expansion in HTLV-1-associated myelopathy and the least in multiple sclerosis, below healthy controls.

For the unsorted libraries, 2 million PBMCs stored at -80 C served as input. The authors produced cDNA by 5'RACE using 10-nucleotide random UMIs. TCRdb recomputed calls from the 5' RACE reads with MiXCR, one row per CDR3 protein. The sample has under 85,000 distinct CDR3 sequences, around 5% seen once. V gave up 2 bases and J gave up 2 bases, with 8 bases separating them. Germline CDR1 is ENHRY and CDR2 is SYGVKD. The CDR3 runs 14 residues. This clonotype appeared many times. Its antigen is still unknown. Input material: PBMCs. This receptor was taken from a human donor with multiple sclerosis. The donor label of this sample is uncertain. The chain uses TRBV10-3 and TRBJ2-3; maybe TRBD2 (6 bases). The chain's CDR3 is CAISEGLNTDTQYF. CDR3 nucleotides: TGTGCCATCAGTGAGGGACTAAACACAGATACGCAGTATTTT.